Described below is a single T cell receptor beta chain sequence and its context. V trimming: 3 bases; J trimming: 10 bases; junction bases outside the gene matches: 10. The CDR3 covers 15 residues. Germline V gene sequence: CDR1 SGHRS, CDR2 YFSETQ. These data are taken from a study of blood T cell repertoires in COVID-19. The wider study: Donors in the United States, Italy and Spain gave samples during acute or convalescent COVID-19.

In the original analysis: Amplification with reference gene primers provided the estimates of nucleated cell counts. Here immunoSEQ multiplex PCR was the method, and the copy in TCRdb shows in-frame clones only, minus some. Clone size and the V and J calls come from that table; the DNA yielded D and trimming. The sample records 150,000 or so clones, around 80% being singletons. The origin of this receptor is a human donor with acute or convalescent COVID-19. The donor label of this sample is uncertain. The chain uses TRBV5-1 and TRBJ1-6, with 7 bases fitting TRBD1. Sequencing was performed on peripheral blood. The chain's CDR3 is CASSSRQGANSPLHF. The CDR3 nucleotides are TGCGCCAGCAGCTCACGACAGGGTGCGAACTCACCCCTCCACTTT. The variable domain in full, completed from reference TRBV5-1 and TRBJ1-6, reads KAGVTQTPRYLIKTRGQQVTLSCSPISGHRSVSWYQQTPGQGLQFLFEYFSETQRNKGNFPGRFSGRQFSNSRSEMNVSTLELGDSALYLCASSSRQGANSPLHFGNGTRLTVT.